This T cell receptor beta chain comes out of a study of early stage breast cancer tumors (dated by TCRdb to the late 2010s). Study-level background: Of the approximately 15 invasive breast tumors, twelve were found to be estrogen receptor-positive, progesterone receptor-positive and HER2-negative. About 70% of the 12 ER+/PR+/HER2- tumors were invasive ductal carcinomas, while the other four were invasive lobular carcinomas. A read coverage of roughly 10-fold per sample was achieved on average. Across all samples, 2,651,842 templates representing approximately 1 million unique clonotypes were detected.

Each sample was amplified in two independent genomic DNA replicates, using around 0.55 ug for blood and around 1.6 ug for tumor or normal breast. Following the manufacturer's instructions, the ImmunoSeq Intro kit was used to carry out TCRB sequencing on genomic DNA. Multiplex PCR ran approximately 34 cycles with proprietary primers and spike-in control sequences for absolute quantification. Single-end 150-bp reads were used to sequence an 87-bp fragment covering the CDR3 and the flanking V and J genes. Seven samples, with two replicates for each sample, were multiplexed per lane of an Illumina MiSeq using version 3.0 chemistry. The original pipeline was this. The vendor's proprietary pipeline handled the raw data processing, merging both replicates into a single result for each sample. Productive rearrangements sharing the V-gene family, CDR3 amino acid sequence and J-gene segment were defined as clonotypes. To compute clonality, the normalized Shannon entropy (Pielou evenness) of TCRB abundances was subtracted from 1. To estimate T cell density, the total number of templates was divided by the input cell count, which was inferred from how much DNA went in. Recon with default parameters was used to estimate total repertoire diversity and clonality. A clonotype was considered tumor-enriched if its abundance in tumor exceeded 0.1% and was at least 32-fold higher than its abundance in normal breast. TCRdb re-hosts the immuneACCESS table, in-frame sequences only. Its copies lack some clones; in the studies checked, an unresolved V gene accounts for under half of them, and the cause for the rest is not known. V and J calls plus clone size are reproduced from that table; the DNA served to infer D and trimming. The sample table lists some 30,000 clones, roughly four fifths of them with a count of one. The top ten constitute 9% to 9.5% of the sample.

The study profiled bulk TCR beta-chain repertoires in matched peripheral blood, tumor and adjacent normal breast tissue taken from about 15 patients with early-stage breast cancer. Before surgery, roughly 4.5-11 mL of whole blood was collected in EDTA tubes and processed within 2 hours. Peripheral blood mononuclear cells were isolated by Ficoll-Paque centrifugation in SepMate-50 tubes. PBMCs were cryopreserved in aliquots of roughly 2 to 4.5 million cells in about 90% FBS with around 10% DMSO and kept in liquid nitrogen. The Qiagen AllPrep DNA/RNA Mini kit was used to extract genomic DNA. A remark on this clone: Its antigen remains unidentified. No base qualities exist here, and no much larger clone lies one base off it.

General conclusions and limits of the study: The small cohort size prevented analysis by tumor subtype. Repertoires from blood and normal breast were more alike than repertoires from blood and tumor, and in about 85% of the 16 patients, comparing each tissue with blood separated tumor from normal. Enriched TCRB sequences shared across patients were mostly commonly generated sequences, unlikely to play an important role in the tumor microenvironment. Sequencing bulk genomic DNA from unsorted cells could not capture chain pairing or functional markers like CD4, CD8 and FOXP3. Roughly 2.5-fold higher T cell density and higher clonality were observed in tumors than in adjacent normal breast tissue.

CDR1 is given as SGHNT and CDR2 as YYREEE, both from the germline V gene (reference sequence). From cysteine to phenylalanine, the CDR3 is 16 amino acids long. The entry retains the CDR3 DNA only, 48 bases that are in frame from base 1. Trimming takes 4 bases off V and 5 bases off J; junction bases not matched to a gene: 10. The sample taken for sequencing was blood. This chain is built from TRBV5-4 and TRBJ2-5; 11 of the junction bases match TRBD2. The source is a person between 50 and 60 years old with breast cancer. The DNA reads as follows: TGTGCCAGCAGCAAACCAGGACTAGCGGGTCGGGAGACCCAGTACTTC. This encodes CASSKPGLAGRETQYF. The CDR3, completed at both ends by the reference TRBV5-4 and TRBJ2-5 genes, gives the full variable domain ETGVTQSPTHLIKTRGQQVTLRCSSQSGHNTVSWYQQALGQGPQFIFQYYREEENGRGNFPPRFSGLQFPNYSSELNVNALELDDSALYLCASSKPGLAGRETQYFGPGTRLLVL.